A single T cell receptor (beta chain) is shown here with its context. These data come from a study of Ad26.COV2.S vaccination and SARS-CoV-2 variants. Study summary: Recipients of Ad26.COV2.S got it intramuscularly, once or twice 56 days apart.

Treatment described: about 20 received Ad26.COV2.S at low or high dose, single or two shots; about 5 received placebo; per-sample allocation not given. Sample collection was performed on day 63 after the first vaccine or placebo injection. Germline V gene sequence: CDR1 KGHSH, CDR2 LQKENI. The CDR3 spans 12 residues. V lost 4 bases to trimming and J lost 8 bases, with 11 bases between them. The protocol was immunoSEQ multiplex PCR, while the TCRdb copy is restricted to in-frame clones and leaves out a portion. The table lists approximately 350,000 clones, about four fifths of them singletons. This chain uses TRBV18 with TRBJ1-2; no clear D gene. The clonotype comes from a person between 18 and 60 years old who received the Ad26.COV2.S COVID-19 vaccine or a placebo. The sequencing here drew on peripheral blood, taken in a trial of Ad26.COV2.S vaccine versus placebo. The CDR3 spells CASSRQAAGYTF. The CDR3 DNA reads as TGTGCCAGCTCACGACAAGCGGCCGGCTACACCTTC.